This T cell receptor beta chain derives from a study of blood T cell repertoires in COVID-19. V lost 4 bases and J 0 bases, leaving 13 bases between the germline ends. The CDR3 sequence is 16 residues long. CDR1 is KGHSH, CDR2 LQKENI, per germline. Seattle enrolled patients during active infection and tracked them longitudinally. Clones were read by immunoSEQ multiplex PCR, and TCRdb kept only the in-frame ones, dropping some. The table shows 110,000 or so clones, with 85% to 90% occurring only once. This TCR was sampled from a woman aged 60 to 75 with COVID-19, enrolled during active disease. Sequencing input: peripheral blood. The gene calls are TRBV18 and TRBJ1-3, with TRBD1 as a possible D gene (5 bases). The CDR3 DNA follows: TGTGCCAGCTCACTTACGGAGGGGATCTCTGGAAACACCATATATTTT. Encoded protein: CASSLTEGISGNTIYF.